This T cell receptor beta chain was sequenced for a study of blood T cell repertoires in COVID-19. In the study overall: T cells, B-cell-depleted T cells, or PBMCs supplied cDNA or gDNA.

This CDR3 comprises 15 residues. Trimming took off 0 bases at V and 3 bases at J, with 9 bases between the two ends. Germline V gives CDR1 SGHVS, CDR2 FNYEAQ. Sequencing was performed with immunoSEQ multiplex PCR; in TCRdb, only in-frame clones are kept and a portion is missing. The profile shows about 81,000 clones, about 91% of them singletons. The specimen sequenced was peripheral blood. This chain links TRBV7-6 with TRBJ1-3; D not resolved. This receptor was identified in a woman over 75 with acute or convalescent COVID-19. The CDR3 nucleotides are TGTGCCAGCAGCTTAGCGGAGGACGGTGGAAACACCATATATTTT. Amino acid sequence: CASSLAEDGGNTIYF. Combining the CDR3 with reference TRBV7-6 and TRBJ1-3 gives the whole variable domain GAGVSQSPRYKVTKRGQDVALRCDPISGHVSLYWYRQALGQGPEFLTYFNYEAQQDKSGLPNDRFSAERPEGSISTLTIQRTEQRDSAMYRCASSLAEDGGNTIYFGEGSWLTVV.